The next 29 T cell receptor beta chains were all read from a single sample in a study of OX40 agonist ivuxolimab in advanced cancers. Clones were read by immunoSEQ multiplex PCR, and TCRdb kept only the in-frame ones, dropping some. The table records around 66,000 clones, about four fifths of them present only once. Sequenced material: CD4+ or CD8+ T cells sorted from blood, taken in a trial of the OX40 agonist ivuxolimab. Receptors originate from an adult with an advanced solid tumor such as melanoma, head and neck, liver or kidney cancer.

The rearrangement joins TRBV11-2 to TRBJ2-5; D gene unclear. V gave up 5 bases and J gave up 2 bases, with 6 bases separating them. In germline, CDR1 is SGHAT, CDR2 FQNNGV. The CDR3 has 12 amino acids. CDR3: CASSNRQETQYF. CDR3 in DNA: TGTGCCAGCAGCAACCGTCAAGAGACCCAGTACTTC. Complete variable domain (other parts from reference TRBV11-2 and TRBJ2-5): EAGVAQSPRYKIIEKRQSVAFWCNPISGHATLYWYQQILGQGPKLLIQFQNNGVVDDSQLPKDRFSAERLKGVDSTLKIQPAKLEDSAVYLCASSNRQETQYFGPGTRLLVL.

The chain employs TRBV28 and TRBJ1-5; 7 bases match TRBD1. The CDR3 covers 18 residues. Germline V CDR1 and CDR2: MDHEN, SYDVKM. Germline trimming cut 5 bases from V and 7 bases from J; bases unmatched to any gene: 20. The DNA for the CDR3 is TGTGCCAGCAGTCCCTTTTTGCCCGGCCGGGACAGTGGGCAGCCCCAGCATTTT. This translates into CASSPFLPGRDSGQPQHF.

V and J are TRBV5-1 and TRBJ2-5; 8 bases align to TRBD2. This CDR3 is 15 amino acids long. V trimming: 2 bases; J trimming: 2 bases; junction bases outside the gene matches: 5. Germline CDR1 is SGHRS and CDR2 is YFSETQ. The CDR3 loop reads CASSFYGGAQETQYF. The DNA of the CDR3 is TGCGCCAGCAGCTTTTACGGGGGGGCGCAAGAGACCCAGTACTTC. The entire variable domain, with the rest obtained from reference TRBV5-1 and TRBJ2-5, is as follows: KAGVTQTPRYLIKTRGQQVTLSCSPISGHRSVSWYQQTPGQGLQFLFEYFSETQRNKGNFPGRFSGRQFSNSRSEMNVSTLELGDSALYLCASSFYGGAQETQYFGPGTRLLVL.

This chain uses TRBV28 with TRBJ2-1; TRBD2 matches at 9 bases. The CDR3 covers 16 residues. J gave up 7 bases and V 4 bases, and 11 bases lay outside the gene matches. CDR1 and CDR2 (germline): MDHEN, SYDVKM. CDR3 loop: CASSSLAGEGGNEQFF. CDR3 in DNA: TGTGCCAGCAGTTCTTTAGCGGGAGAGGGTGGGAATGAGCAGTTCTTC.

The chain couples TRBV19 to TRBJ2-1, with 9 bases identical to TRBD1. CDR1 and CDR2 from the germline V gene are LNHDA and SQIVND (reference sequence). J gave up 7 bases and V 3 bases, and 10 bases lay outside the gene matches. The CDR3 is 16 residues long. The CDR3 DNA reads as TGTGCCAGTAGTATGTCAGGGACAGGGATAAGGAATGAGCAGTTCTTC. Protein product: CASSMSGTGIRNEQFF.

A few counts support this clone. In DNA, the CDR3 is TGTGCCAGTAGTAACAGCGCGGGGGACTATGGCTACACCTTC. Translation: CASSNSAGDYGYTF. The chain recombines TRBV19 with TRBJ1-2; maybe TRBD1 (5 bases). Germline V gene data show CDR1 as LNHDA and CDR2 as SQIVND (reference sequence). The V end was cut by 4 bases, the J end by 3 bases, with 12 bases between. CDR3 length: 14 amino acids.

This clone was counted once. V usage is TRBV7-2 and J usage is TRBJ1-1; D is unclear. CDR3 length: 13 residues. The germline gives CDR1 SGHTA, CDR2 FQGNSA. Trimming left V 2 bases short and J 0 bases short, with 4 bases between. The chain's CDR3 is CASSLSMNTEAFF. CDR3 coding DNA: TGTGCCAGCAGCTTAAGTATGAACACTGAAGCTTTCTTT.

The chain uses TRBV12-5 and TRBJ2-1; 10 bases agree with TRBD2. V trimming: 0 bases; J trimming: 9 bases; junction bases outside the gene matches: 8. The CDR3 length is 16 residues. Germline V lookup: CDR1 LGHNT, CDR2 FRNRAP. The chain's CDR3 is CASGLVIAGGAGEQFF. CDR3 bases: TGTGCTAGTGGTTTGGTAATAGCGGGGGGAGCGGGTGAGCAGTTCTTC.

The CDR3 region is CASSLSGVSGEKLFF. CDR3 DNA: TGTGCCAGCAGCTTATCCGGGGTTTCGGGTGAAAAACTGTTTTTT. The chain has TRBV7-9 and TRBJ1-4; D is undetermined. CDR3 length: 15 residues. CDR1 is SEHNR and CDR2 is FQNEAQ in the germline V gene (reference sequence). The germline V and J ends were trimmed by 2 bases and 7 bases, with 14 bases remaining between them.

The chain couples TRBV14 to TRBJ2-5, with D possibly TRBD1 on 5 matching bases. The germline V gene has CDR1 SGHDN and CDR2 FVKESK. The CDR3 covers 12 residues. V was clipped by 6 bases and J by 7 bases, with 12 bases between them. This CDR3 reads CASSAGKATQYF. DNA for the CDR3: TGTGCCAGCAGTGCAGGGAAGGCGACCCAGTACTTC. The full variable domain, its missing parts supplied by reference TRBV14 and TRBJ2-5, is EAGVTQFPSHSVIEKGQTVTLRCDPISGHDNLYWYRRVMGKEIKFLLHFVKESKQDESGMPNNRFLAERTGGTYSTLKVQPAELEDSGVYFCASSAGKATQYFGPGTRLLVL.

The rearrangement joins TRBV6-6 to TRBJ2-7; the D gene could be TRBD1 or TRBD2 (5 bases each). In germline, CDR1 is MNHNY, CDR2 SVGAGI (reference sequence). The CDR3 contains 15 residues. Trimming pared 5 bases from V and 7 bases from J, leaving 21 bases between. This chain's CDR3 is CASSPDGRGALEQYV. CDR3 DNA: TGTGCCAGCAGTCCTGATGGAAGAGGGGCCCTGGAGCAGTACGTC.

The J gene is TRBJ2-1, the V gene TRBV28; 10 bases agree with TRBD2. The CDR3 runs to 18 residues. Germline trimming cut 5 bases from V and 7 bases from J; bases unmatched to any gene: 17. Per the germline V gene, CDR1 is MDHEN and CDR2 is SYDVKM. The CDR3 spells CASSTLQGLAGAGNEQFF. DNA of the CDR3: TGTGCCAGCAGTACTCTCCAAGGGCTAGCGGGAGCGGGGAATGAGCAGTTCTTC.

The rearrangement links TRBV9 to TRBJ2-1, with a tentative D call TRBD2 (5 bases). The ends were cut back, 3 bases at V and 5 bases at J, with 9 bases in the middle. Germline loops: CDR1 SGDLS, CDR2 YYNGEE. CDR3 length: 13 amino acids. For the CDR3, the DNA is TGTGCCAGCAGCGCCAGACTAAACAATGAGCAGTTCTTC. Translated, it gives CASSARLNNEQFF.

CDR3 sequence: CAISGTSGGSSYEQYV. The CDR3 nucleotides are TGTGCCATCAGCGGGACTAGCGGGGGTAGCTCCTACGAGCAGTACGTC. The chain recombines TRBV10-3 with TRBJ2-7, with TRBD2 matching over 14 bases. Germline V lookup: CDR1 ENHRY, CDR2 SYGVKD. The CDR3 is 16 amino acids. With 6 bases clipped from V and 0 bases from J, the junction kept 4 bases outside the gene matches.

V and J are TRBV4-2 and TRBJ2-2; D remains unclear. Germline V CDR1 and CDR2: LGHNA, YNFKEQ. The ends were cut back, 0 bases at V and 4 bases at J, with 9 bases in the middle. This CDR3 spans 15 amino acids. The CDR3 spells CASSQDTWGTGELFF. CDR3 in DNA: TGTGCCAGCAGCCAAGATACATGGGGCACCGGGGAGCTGTTTTTT.

The chain is built from TRBV19 and TRBJ2-3; 10 bases are a match to TRBD2. In germline, CDR1 is LNHDA, CDR2 SQIVND (reference sequence). The ends lost 5 bases at V and 4 bases at J; junction bases unmatched: 15. This CDR3 has 18 residues. The CDR3 nucleotides are TGTGCCAGTAGTCCCCTAACTTTGGGAGCGGGGGGGCCAGATACGCAGTATTTT. This codes for CASSPLTLGAGGPDTQYF. The full variable domain, completed using reference TRBV19 and TRBJ2-3, is DGGITQSPKYLFRKEGQNVTLSCEQNLNHDAMYWYRQDPGQGLRLIYYSQIVNDFQKGDIAEGYSVSREKKESFPLTVTSAQKNPTAFYLCASSPLTLGAGGPDTQYFGPGTRLTVL.

V and J are TRBV27 and TRBJ2-3; D gene uncertain. Trimming pared 6 bases from V and 2 bases from J, leaving 12 bases between. Germline V lookup: CDR1 MNHEY, CDR2 SMNVEV (reference sequence). The CDR3 is made up of 14 amino acids. CDR3 coding DNA: TGTGCCAGCAGCCGAACAGCGTACACAGATACGCAGTATTTT. This codes for CASSRTAYTDTQYF.

V gene TRBV2 combines with J gene TRBJ2-3, with a weak D call TRBD1 (6 bases). The CDR3 is 14 amino acids. Trimming took 5 bases from V and 5 from J, leaving 14 bases between them. The germline V gene encodes CDR1 SNHLY and CDR2 FYNNEI. The CDR3 region is CASSPGQTQDTQYF. The CDR3 DNA sequence: TGTGCCAGCAGTCCCGGACAGACCCAAGATACGCAGTATTTT.

The chain recombines TRBV10-2 with TRBJ2-5, with a tentative D call TRBD2 (6 bases). This CDR3 has 16 amino acids. V lost 3 bases to trimming and J lost 3 bases, with 17 bases between them. From germline, CDR1 is WSHSY and CDR2 SAAADI. CDR3 in amino acids: CASSDWRGGLEETQYF. In DNA, the CDR3 is TGCGCCAGCAGTGACTGGCGGGGTGGGTTGGAAGAGACCCAGTACTTC.

The V gene is TRBV2, the J gene TRBJ2-7; 10 positions agree with TRBD2. Germline lookup yields CDR1 SNHLY and CDR2 FYNNEI. After removal of 2 bases from V and 5 bases from J, the junction contained 12 bases not matched to a gene. This CDR3 comprises 17 residues. DNA for the CDR3: TGTGCCAGCAGTGAACCACCTAAAGCGGGAGGGATAGACGAGCAGTACTTC. This sequence encodes CASSEPPKAGGIDEQYF.

The chain links TRBV2 to TRBJ1-2; 8 nucleotides align to TRBD1. From germline, CDR1 is SNHLY and CDR2 FYNNEI. After removal of 8 bases from V and 10 bases from J, the junction contained 18 bases not matched to a gene. The CDR3 is 15 residues long. CDR3 in amino acids: CASGRDRLTSGAYTF. CDR3 DNA sequence: TGTGCCAGCGGCCGGGACAGGCTAACATCTGGGGCCTACACCTTC. The full variable domain, its missing parts supplied by reference TRBV2 and TRBJ1-2, is EPEVTQTPSHQVTQMGQEVILRCVPISNHLYFYWYRQILGQKVEFLVSFYNNEISEKSEIFDDQFSVERPDGSNFTLKIRSTKLEDSAMYFCASGRDRLTSGAYTFGSGTRLTVV.

V is TRBV5-1 and J is TRBJ1-1; possible D gene TRBD1, 6 bases. Germline V gene data show CDR1 as SGHRS and CDR2 as YFSETQ. The ends were cut back, 2 bases at V and 0 bases at J, with 8 bases in the middle. The CDR3 consists of 14 residues. For the CDR3, the DNA is TGCGCCAGCAGCTTCGGGGGCCTGAACACTGAAGCTTTCTTT. This sequence encodes CASSFGGLNTEAFF. Using reference TRBV5-1 and TRBJ1-1 for the parts outside the CDR3, the full variable domain is KAGVTQTPRYLIKTRGQQVTLSCSPISGHRSVSWYQQTPGQGLQFLFEYFSETQRNKGNFPGRFSGRQFSNSRSEMNVSTLELGDSALYLCASSFGGLNTEAFFGQGTRLTVV.

This clone appeared a single time. This sequence joins TRBV6-5 and TRBJ1-4; tentatively, D is TRBD1 (5 bases). Trimming took off 5 bases at V and 9 bases at J, with 16 bases between the two ends. The CDR3 is 14 amino acids. Germline CDR1 MNHEY, CDR2 SVGAGI. DNA for the CDR3: TGTGCCAGCAGTCGGACTAGCGGGGGTAAAAAACTGTTTTTT. Its translation: CASSRTSGGKKLFF.

V is TRBV6-5 and J is TRBJ2-5; 8 nucleotides agree with TRBD1. Germline lookup yields CDR1 MNHEY and CDR2 SVGAGI. V shed 6 bases, J shed 4 bases, and the junction held 4 bases outside the gene matches. The CDR3 covers 13 residues. This CDR3 is CASRDRGRETQYF. The CDR3 DNA follows: TGTGCCAGCAGAGACAGGGGTAGAGAGACCCAGTACTTC.

The chain links TRBV4-1 to TRBJ2-3, with 11 bases that match TRBD2. Trimming took 0 bases from V and 1 from J; bases not matched to a gene: 3. The CDR3 loop spans 17 amino acids. The germline CDR1 and CDR2 sequences are MGHRA and YSYEKL. CDR3 loop: CASSQDVAGGGTDTQYF. CDR3 sequence (DNA): TGCGCCAGCAGCCAAGATGTAGCGGGGGGGGGCACAGATACGCAGTATTTT.

The V call is TRBV6-4, the J call TRBJ2-1, with TRBD2 matching 10 bases. V gave up 0 bases and J gave up 8 bases; unmatched junction bases: 13. The CDR3 has 18 residues. Germline V gene sequence: CDR1 MRHNA, CDR2 SNTAGT. CDR3 sequence (DNA): TGTGCCAGCAGTGACTCCCATGTGGCTAGCGGGAGTCAGGATGAGCAGTTCTTC. Translation: CASSDSHVASGSQDEQFF.

The rearrangement uses TRBV5-5 and TRBJ1-1, with D possibly matching TRBD1 (6 bases). There are 14 residues in the CDR3. V shed 4 bases and J shed 0 bases, with 10 bases lying between them. Germline CDR1 reads SGHKS; CDR2 reads YYEKEE (reference sequence). CDR3 in DNA: TGTGCCAGCAGCCATGGACAGCTGAACACTGAAGCTTTCTTT. Its protein is CASSHGQLNTEAFF. The full variable domain, with the rest looked up from reference TRBV5-5 and TRBJ1-1, is DAGVTQSPTHLIKTRGQQVTLRCSPISGHKSVSWYQQVLGQGPQFIFQYYEKEERGRGNFPDRFSARQFPNYSSELNVNALLLGDSALYLCASSHGQLNTEAFFGQGTRLTVV.

This clone was seen more than once but under ten times. The chain's CDR3 is CASSKDLAGTYEQYV. The CDR3 region has the DNA TGTGCCAGCAGCAAAGATTTAGCAGGGACCTACGAGCAGTACGTC. The V gene is TRBV21-1, the J gene TRBJ2-7. TRBV21-1 constitutes a pseudogene. The CDR3 extends over 15 amino acids.

This clone was recorded a few times. The rearrangement links TRBV4-3 to TRBJ2-3; 9 nucleotides agree with TRBD2. In germline, CDR1 is LGHNA, CDR2 YSLEER. CDR3 length: 17 amino acids. J was trimmed by 3 bases and V by 3 bases; bases with no gene match: 10. The CDR3 loop is CASSHGPGLAVTDTQYF. The CDR3 DNA reads TGCGCCAGCAGCCATGGACCGGGACTAGCTGTAACAGATACGCAGTATTTT.